The 27 T cell receptor beta chains given below trace back to one sample, sequenced in a study of blood T cell repertoires in COVID-19. The protocol was immunoSEQ multiplex PCR, while the TCRdb copy is restricted to in-frame clones and leaves out a portion. The sample has roughly 200,000 clones; 65% to 90% are singletons. Input material: peripheral blood. These receptor sequences come from a human donor in a cohort sampled during active COVID-19.

The chain uses TRBV7-2 and TRBJ2-7, with 10 bases matching TRBD1. The CDR3 runs 14 residues. J lost 3 bases, V lost 5 bases, and 4 bases had no gene match. The germline V gene has CDR1 SGHTA and CDR2 FQGNSA. CDR3 bases: TGTGCCAGCAGCCAGGACAGGGGGGGCTACGAGCAGTACTTC. Protein product: CASSQDRGGYEQYF.

The CDR3 nucleotides are TGTGCCAGCAGCCAAGCCGGGACACGGACCGGGGAGCTGTTTTTT. Residues: CASSQAGTRTGELFF. The chain is built from TRBV9 and TRBJ2-2; a weak D match, TRBD1 (6 bases). Trimming pared 4 bases from V and 5 bases from J, leaving 15 bases between. The CDR3 has 15 amino acids. Per germline, CDR1 SGDLS and CDR2 YYNGEE.

The DNA of the CDR3 is TGTGCCAGCAGCTCCGGCGACAGTAACTATGGCTACACCTTC. As protein: CASSSGDSNYGYTF. The chain is built from TRBV6-5 and TRBJ1-2; weak D call: TRBD1 (5 bases). Germline V gene data show CDR1 as MNHEY and CDR2 as SVGAGI. V was shortened by 6 bases and J by 1 base, with 12 bases between the two germline ends. This CDR3 has 14 residues.

The chain uses TRBV11-2 and TRBJ2-3; D is uncertain. Looked up from germline, CDR1 is SGHAT and CDR2 is FQNNGV. The CDR3 extends over 12 amino acids. V was cut by 1 base and J by 5 bases, with 4 bases left in between. CDR3 bases: TGTGCCAGCAGCTTAGTATTAGATACGCAGTATTTT. It specifies CASSLVLDTQYF.

The chain couples TRBV6-2 or TRBV6-3 to TRBJ1-5; 7 bases align to TRBD1. V gave up 2 bases and J gave up 2 bases; unmatched junction bases: 12. From germline, CDR1 is MNHEY and CDR2 SVGEGT. This CDR3 contains 18 residues. The DNA for the CDR3 is TGTGCCAGCAGTTACCCTATCTACAGGGGAGTGGGCAATCAGCCCCAGCATTTT. Translating it yields CASSYPIYRGVGNQPQHF.

The V gene is TRBV6-1, the J gene TRBJ1-4, with 9 bases that match TRBD1. V dropped 2 bases and J dropped 8; count of bases not matched to a gene: 6. The CDR3 covers 15 residues. CDR1 and CDR2 (germline): MNHNS, SASEGT. CDR3 in DNA: TGTGCCAGCAGTGAAACAGGGGGCTCTCTAGAAAAACTGTTTTTT. Translation: CASSETGGSLEKLFF.

V gene TRBV9 combines with J gene TRBJ2-3; 10 bases agree with TRBD1. Trimming at V came to 2 bases and at J to 4 bases, leaving 7 bases not matched to a gene. CDR1 and CDR2 (germline): SGDLS, YYNGEE. The CDR3 runs to 16 residues. The CDR3 DNA reads as TGTGCCAGCAGCGTCGAGGGGGACAGGGGCGCAGATACGCAGTATTTT. Translation: CASSVEGDRGADTQYF.

This clone was counted only a few times. The genes are TRBV2 and TRBJ1-5; TRBD1 aligns across 8 bases. The V gene end was trimmed by 6 bases and the J gene end by 4 bases; junction bases not matched to a gene: 5. This CDR3 has 14 amino acids. Germline V gene sequence: CDR1 SNHLY, CDR2 FYNNEI. In DNA, the CDR3 is TGTGCCAGCAGCCCCGGACAGGGAAATCAGCCCCAGCATTTT. As protein: CASSPGQGNQPQHF.

This rearrangement joins TRBV6-5 to TRBJ1-3; 8 nucleotides line up with TRBD1. The length of the CDR3 is 16 residues. CDR1 MNHEY and CDR2 SVGAGI come from the germline V gene. V dropped 4 bases and J dropped 3; count of bases not matched to a gene: 8. The DNA of the CDR3 is TGTGCCAGCAGTTCGTCACAGGGGGTGTTTGGAAACACCATATATTTT. Encoded protein: CASSSSQGVFGNTIYF.

This sequence joins TRBV7-2 and TRBJ2-7; 12 nucleotides agree with TRBD1. The V gene end was trimmed by 3 bases and the J gene end by 3 bases; junction bases not matched to a gene: 6. Germline assignment: CDR1 SGHTA and CDR2 FQGNSA. The CDR3 is 16 amino acids. In DNA form, the CDR3 reads TGTGCCAGCAGCTTGGGGGGGACAGGGGGCGACTACGAGCAGTACTTC. It yields the protein CASSLGGTGGDYEQYF. The complete variable domain, with remaining parts taken from reference TRBV7-2 and TRBJ2-7, reads GAGVSQSPSNKVTEKGKDVELRCDPISGHTALYWYRQSLGQGLEFLIYFQGNSAPDKSGLPSDRFSAERTGGSVSTLTIQRTQQEDSAVYLCASSLGGTGGDYEQYFGPGTRLTVT.

The chain has TRBV7-9 and TRBJ2-7; 7 bases fit TRBD1. Germline CDR1 reads SEHNR; CDR2 reads FQNEAQ (reference sequence). The length of the CDR3 is 13 residues. The J segment lost 4 bases and the V segment lost 5 bases, leaving 5 bases of the junction unmatched. The CDR3 sequence is CASSHTTGYEQYF. The CDR3 DNA sequence: TGTGCCAGCAGCCACACGACAGGGTACGAGCAGTACTTC.

The rearrangement uses TRBV6-6 and TRBJ2-7; D unclear. Trimming stripped 0 bases from V and 2 bases from J, with 8 bases between. In germline, CDR1 is MNHNY, CDR2 SVGAGI (reference sequence). The CDR3 extends over 14 amino acids. DNA for the CDR3: TGTGCCAGCAGTTACTCAGTCAGTCCCTACGAGCAGTACTTC. Its translation: CASSYSVSPYEQYF.

The CDR3 nucleotides are TGTGCCAGCAGTTTATCGCCCAGTCCCACTGAAGCTTTCTTT. This gives the protein CASSLSPSPTEAFF. The chain has TRBV27 and TRBJ1-1; unclear D gene. Germline loops: CDR1 MNHEY, CDR2 SMNVEV (reference sequence). The CDR3 is made up of 14 amino acids. V was pared by 0 bases and J by 4 bases, with 9 bases between.

This rearrangement joins TRBV3-1 (or the pseudogene TRBV3-2) to TRBJ2-3; TRBD1 matches at 7 bases. This CDR3 has 15 residues. CDR1 and CDR2 (germline): LGHDT, YNNKEL (reference sequence). The V gene end was trimmed by 4 bases and the J gene end by 2 bases; junction bases not matched to a gene: 6. The CDR3 protein is CASSRDRVPTDTQYF. The CDR3 DNA follows: TGTGCCAGCAGCCGAGACAGGGTCCCCACAGATACGCAGTATTTT.

This clone was detected once. The chain carries TRBV18 and TRBJ2-7; 7 bases are a match to TRBD1. Germline lookup yields CDR1 KGHSH and CDR2 LQKENI. The CDR3 spans 15 residues. Trimming took 4 bases from V and 5 from J; bases not matched to a gene: 11. Here the CDR3 DNA reads TGTGCCAGCTCACTCCGGGACAGTGATGTCAACGAGCAGTACTTC. Translation: CASSLRDSDVNEQYF.

This clone was counted once. The CDR3 here is CASTTGFSAGGYNEQFF. The CDR3 DNA follows: TGTGCCAGCACAACAGGTTTTAGCGCGGGAGGCTACAATGAGCAGTTCTTC. The V and J genes are TRBV27 and TRBJ2-1, with 8 bases matching TRBD2. Germline CDR1 reads MNHEY; CDR2 reads SMNVEV (reference sequence). V lost 7 bases to trimming and J lost 3 bases; unmatched junction nucleotides: 14. The CDR3 runs 17 residues.

The J gene is TRBJ2-1, the V gene TRBV7-3, with 9 bases that match TRBD2. From germline, CDR1 is SGHTA and CDR2 FQGTGA. The CDR3 runs to 19 residues. V shed 5 bases and J 3 bases; nucleotides not matched to a gene: 17. CDR3 in amino acids: CASSARGGRAVINYNEQFF. DNA of the CDR3: TGTGCCAGCAGCGCAAGGGGCGGGAGGGCCGTTATCAACTACAATGAGCAGTTCTTC.

Points on this clone: This sample also contains other DNA sequences that code for the same CDR3. This chain connects TRBV11-1 to TRBJ1-1; 8 bases fit TRBD1. Germline V gives CDR1 SGHAT, CDR2 FQDESV (reference sequence). Germline trimming cut 4 bases from V and 1 base from J; bases unmatched to any gene: 2. The CDR3 totals 14 residues. The CDR3 protein is CASSSGTGNTEAFF. The CDR3 DNA sequence: TGTGCCAGCAGCTCTGGGACAGGGAACACTGAAGCTTTCTTT.

This chain joins TRBV28 and TRBJ2-5, with 14 nucleotides matching TRBD2. The CDR3 loop spans 17 amino acids. Germline assignment: CDR1 MDHEN and CDR2 SYDVKM. V lost 6 bases to trimming and J lost 5 bases; unmatched junction nucleotides: 11. The CDR3 region is CASRASGTSGRRETQYF. The CDR3 nucleotides are TGTGCCAGCAGAGCCTCCGGGACTAGCGGGAGACGGGAGACCCAGTACTTC.

The genes are TRBV18 and TRBJ2-7; 7 nucleotides align to TRBD2. Germline trimming cut 5 bases from V and 2 bases from J; bases unmatched to any gene: 9. The CDR3 is made up of 15 amino acids. Germline V gives CDR1 KGHSH, CDR2 LQKENI. CDR3: CASSGRDYQPYEQYF. In nucleotides, the CDR3 is TGTGCCAGCTCAGGCCGGGACTACCAACCCTACGAGCAGTACTTC.

This clone appeared a few times. The V call is TRBV2, the J call TRBJ1-6; tentatively, D is TRBD1 (5 bases). The germline V gene has CDR1 SNHLY and CDR2 FYNNEI. CDR3 size: 14 residues. The V and J ends lost 4 bases and 10 bases respectively, with 14 bases between them. CDR3 sequence reads: CASSAQGAESPLHF. The CDR3 DNA follows: TGTGCCAGCAGTGCCCAAGGGGCAGAGTCACCCCTCCACTTT. Supplemented by reference TRBV2 and TRBJ1-6, the full variable domain reads EPEVTQTPSHQVTQMGQEVILRCVPISNHLYFYWYRQILGQKVEFLVSFYNNEISEKSEIFDDQFSVERPDGSNFTLKIRSTKLEDSAMYFCASSAQGAESPLHFGNGTRLTVT.

This chain links TRBV6-2 or TRBV6-3 with TRBJ1-2; D gene unclear. Germline V lookup: CDR1 MNHEY, CDR2 SVGEGT. The CDR3 runs 12 residues. V was pared by 5 bases and J by 3 bases, with 7 bases between. The CDR3 DNA sequence: TGTGCCAGCAGTGAGGCGGACTATGGCTACACCTTC. This codes for CASSEADYGYTF.

The chain uses TRBV5-8 and TRBJ2-6, with TRBD1 identical over 11 bases. CDR1 and CDR2 from the germline V gene are SGHTS and YDEGEE. Unmatched junction bases numbered 12, after V lost 4 bases and J lost 0 bases. This CDR3 has 20 residues. CDR3 amino acids: CASSNPGQGVHLSGANVLTF. CDR3 nucleotides: TGTGCCAGCAGCAACCCGGGACAGGGGGTTCATCTCTCTGGGGCCAACGTCCTGACTTTC.

This chain uses TRBV5-1 with TRBJ2-3; D remains ambiguous. V was shortened by 1 base and J by 2 bases, with 5 bases between the two germline ends. Germline loops: CDR1 SGHRS, CDR2 YFSETQ. This CDR3 contains 13 residues. Here the CDR3 reads CASSLLPTDTQYF. CDR3 coding DNA: TGCGCCAGCAGCTTGCTTCCCACAGATACGCAGTATTTT.

J is TRBJ1-1 and V is TRBV6-5; D unresolved. The CDR3 runs 16 residues. Germline V gene data show CDR1 as MNHEY and CDR2 as SVGAGI. V was pared by 0 bases and J by 0 bases, with 11 bases between. CDR3 amino acids: CASSYSSGSMNTEAFF. The DNA for the CDR3 is TGTGCCAGCAGTTACTCGTCCGGGTCTATGAACACTGAAGCTTTCTTT.

The rearrangement links TRBV7-2 to TRBJ2-1, with 10 bases that match TRBD1. Germline CDR1 is SGHTA and CDR2 is FQGNSA. V trimming: 5 bases; J trimming: 2 bases; junction bases outside the gene matches: 6. The CDR3 loop spans 16 amino acids. The DNA for the CDR3 is TGTGCCAGCAGCGTAACCGGGACAGGGGCCTACAATGAGCAGTTCTTC. Its translation: CASSVTGTGAYNEQFF.

The rearrangement joins TRBV10-1 to TRBJ1-2; D perhaps matches TRBD1 (5 bases). Germline CDR1 is WNHNN and CDR2 is SYGVQD (reference sequence). The ends were cut back, 6 bases at V and 3 bases at J, with 14 bases in the middle. CDR3 length equals 14 residues. The CDR3 DNA sequence: TGCGCCAGCAGCCTTAGCAGGGTTGACTATGGCTACACCTTC. Residues: CASSLSRVDYGYTF.